The 28 T cell receptor beta chains given below trace back to one sample, sequenced in a study of PD-1 blockade in classical Hodgkin lymphoma. As to time point: newly diagnosed, previously untreated cHL patient sample. Magnetic negative selection of thawed PBMCs yielded the CD8+ T cells. The protocol was immunoSEQ multiplex PCR, while the TCRdb copy is restricted to in-frame clones and leaves out a portion. The sample carries roughly 5,000 clones, around 89% recorded once. The material sequenced was CD8+ T cells from blood. Source of these receptors: a human donor with classical Hodgkin lymphoma.

This chain connects TRBV6-5 to TRBJ2-5; no definite D call. CDR3 size: 14 residues. V was cut by 4 bases and J by 5 bases, with 14 bases left in between. Germline assignment: CDR1 MNHEY and CDR2 SVGAGI. The CDR3 is CASSSPLERETQYF. The CDR3 bases are TGTGCCAGCAGTTCCCCTTTGGAACGGGAGACCCAGTACTTC.

This clone is a singleton in its sample. The chain couples TRBV2 to TRBJ2-5; TRBD1 aligns across 7 bases. V shed 4 bases, J shed 0 bases, and the junction held 2 bases outside the gene matches. CDR3 length equals 14 residues. Germline V CDR1 and CDR2: SNHLY, FYNNEI. The CDR3 reads CASSAGQYQETQYF. The CDR3 nucleotides read TGTGCCAGCAGTGCGGGACAGTACCAAGAGACCCAGTACTTC.

The gene calls are TRBV27 and TRBJ2-1; D may be TRBD2 (6 bases). The CDR3 extends over 16 amino acids. The V end was cut by 4 bases, the J end by 8 bases, with 21 bases between. CDR1 is MNHEY and CDR2 is SMNVEV in the germline V gene (reference sequence). The DNA for the CDR3 is TGTGCCAGCAGTTCCCCCCTCGTCCAGGGCGGGGATGAGCAGTTCTTC. Translation gives CASSSPLVQGGDEQFF.

This clone has just one count. The DNA of the CDR3 is TGTGCCAGCGGGGACAGGGATAATGAGCAGTTCTTC. Protein product: CASGDRDNEQFF. The chain carries TRBV25-1 and TRBJ2-1; the match to TRBD1 covers 9 bases. CDR1 is MGHDK and CDR2 is SYGVNS in the germline V gene. The trim removed 8 bases at V and 7 bases at J, leaving 3 bases unmatched. This CDR3 is 12 amino acids long.

The chain uses TRBV5-5 and TRBJ2-7, with D unresolved. V was cut by 0 bases and J by 2 bases, with 9 bases left in between. This CDR3 region has 14 residues. Germline-derived CDR1 and CDR2 are SGHKS and YYEKEE (reference sequence). The CDR3 DNA is TGTGCCAGCAGCTTGGCCTGGGGAACCTACGAGCAGTACTTC. As protein: CASSLAWGTYEQYF.

This sequence joins TRBV27 and TRBJ2-7, with 7 bases matching TRBD1. The CDR3 is 14 residues long. V lost 6 bases, J lost 3 bases, and 8 bases stayed unmatched. The V gene's germline CDR1 is MNHEY and CDR2 SMNVEV (reference sequence). The CDR3 here is CASRPGTAYYEQYF. CDR3 DNA: TGTGCCAGCAGACCGGGGACAGCTTACTACGAGCAGTACTTC.

This clone was counted once. This rearrangement joins TRBV5-5 to TRBJ2-7; tentative D call: TRBD2 (6 bases). With 4 bases removed from V and 7 bases from J, the gap between germline ends came to 12 bases. Germline loops: CDR1 SGHKS, CDR2 YYEKEE (reference sequence). This CDR3 spans 12 amino acids. The CDR3 region has the DNA TGTGCCAGCAGCACGCAAGGGAGGGAGCAGTACTTC. Its protein is CASSTQGREQYF.

The genes are TRBV7-9 and TRBJ2-7, with 10 bases lining up with TRBD2. The CDR3 is 15 residues long. In germline, CDR1 is SEHNR, CDR2 FQNEAQ (reference sequence). The V segment lost 1 base and the J segment 3 bases; nucleotides outside the gene matches: 3. CDR3 bases: TGTGCCAGCAGCTTAGTAACTAGCGGGAACTACGAGCAGTACTTC. Its protein product is CASSLVTSGNYEQYF.

This clone occurred once. The chain recombines TRBV18 with TRBJ2-7, with a weak D call TRBD2 (6 bases). The V end was cut by 3 bases, the J end by 3 bases, with 12 bases between. This CDR3 has 14 amino acids. CDR1 and CDR2 (germline): KGHSH, LQKENI. The CDR3 sequence is CASSPRDEDYEQYF. The CDR3 region has the DNA TGTGCCAGCTCACCGCGGGACGAGGACTACGAGCAGTACTTC.

The gene calls are TRBV7-9 and TRBJ1-3, with TRBD1 as a possible D gene (6 bases). CDR1 and CDR2 from the germline V gene are SEHNR and FQNEAQ (reference sequence). The CDR3 sequence is 16 residues long. The V and J ends lost 1 base and 4 bases respectively, with 14 bases between them. CDR3 coding DNA: TGTGCCAGCAGCTTAGGACAGGATGTATTCGGAAACACCATATATTTT. Translation gives CASSLGQDVFGNTIYF.

This clone was recorded only once. V usage is TRBV7-3 and J usage is TRBJ2-1; 8 nucleotides align to TRBD1. V lost 4 bases, J lost 8 bases, and 4 bases stayed unmatched. In germline, CDR1 is SGHTA, CDR2 FQGTGA. This CDR3 region has 13 residues. The CDR3 sequence: CASSSTGVHEQFF. CDR3 DNA: TGTGCCAGCAGCTCGACAGGGGTTCATGAGCAGTTCTTC.

This clone was seen only once. This chain connects TRBV27 to TRBJ2-3; D not certain. Germline CDR1 is MNHEY and CDR2 is SMNVEV (reference sequence). The ends were cut back, 6 bases at V and 5 bases at J, with 6 bases in the middle. There are 11 residues in the CDR3. CDR3 coding DNA: TGTGCCAGCAGAAGATTAGATACGCAGTATTTT. Encoded protein: CASRRLDTQYF.

J is TRBJ2-3 and V is TRBV6-1; TRBD1 or TRBD2 may be the D gene (6 bases each). Germline V gives CDR1 MNHNS, CDR2 SASEGT. Trimming removed 3 bases at V and 6 bases at J, with 13 bases between. The CDR3 has 14 amino acids. CDR3 amino acids: CASSDWGAADTQYF. Written as DNA, the CDR3 is TGTGCCAGCAGTGATTGGGGGGCGGCGGATACGCAGTATTTT.

The chain carries TRBV27 and TRBJ1-1, with a tentative D call TRBD1 (6 bases). From germline, CDR1 is MNHEY and CDR2 SMNVEV (reference sequence). Trimming took off 4 bases at V and 3 bases at J, with 15 bases between the two ends. The CDR3 length is 15 residues. The chain's CDR3 is CASSSRDKGDTEAFF. The CDR3 DNA is TGTGCCAGCAGTTCCCGGGACAAGGGTGACACTGAAGCTTTCTTT.

The chain couples TRBV30 to TRBJ1-1, with no clear D. This CDR3 contains 12 residues. V was shortened by 3 bases and J by 4 bases, with 9 bases between the two germline ends. Germline CDR1 reads GTSNPN; CDR2 reads SVGIG (reference sequence). This CDR3 reads CAWSWVGTEAFF. The DNA for the CDR3 is TGTGCCTGGAGCTGGGTGGGCACTGAAGCTTTCTTT.

V gene TRBV19 combines with J gene TRBJ2-2, with TRBD2 matching 9 bases. This CDR3 has 13 residues. V was clipped by 6 bases and J by 5 bases; unmatched bases: 1. CDR1 and CDR2 (germline): LNHDA, SQIVND (reference sequence). CDR3 sequence: CASSLAGTGELFF. The CDR3 DNA is TGTGCCAGTAGCCTAGCGGGGACCGGGGAGCTGTTTTTT.

The chain recombines TRBV27 with TRBJ1-1; no firm D call. V gave up 7 bases and J gave up 5 bases, with 17 bases separating them. The CDR3 covers 14 residues. Germline loops: CDR1 MNHEY, CDR2 SMNVEV (reference sequence). The CDR3 region is CASNPGGRGTEAFF. The CDR3 DNA reads TGTGCCAGCAATCCGGGAGGGCGTGGGACTGAAGCTTTCTTT.

V usage is TRBV5-1 and J usage is TRBJ2-3, with D perhaps assigned TRBD1 or TRBD2 (5 bases each). This CDR3 is built from 16 residues. In germline, CDR1 is SGHRS, CDR2 YFSETQ. V was shortened by 4 bases and J by 0 bases, with 15 bases between the two germline ends. The CDR3 loop is CASSRSGRPSTDTQYF. Written as DNA, the CDR3 is TGCGCCAGCAGCCGATCGGGACGGCCTAGCACAGATACGCAGTATTTT.

The chain uses TRBV5-6 and TRBJ2-1; D may be TRBD2 (5 bases). The germline V gene has CDR1 SGHDT and CDR2 YYEEEE. The CDR3 runs 13 residues. The V end lost 1 base, the J end lost 4 bases, and 6 bases lay between the germline ends. The DNA for the CDR3 is TGTGCCAGCAGCTTGCGGGAATACAATGAGCAGTTCTTC. Translating it yields CASSLREYNEQFF.

The gene calls are TRBV27 and TRBJ1-4; D perhaps matches TRBD1 (5 bases). The V end was cut by 3 bases, the J end by 1 base, with 12 bases between. This CDR3 is built from 16 residues. Germline values: CDR1 MNHEY, CDR2 SMNVEV (reference sequence). CDR3 coding DNA: TGTGCCAGCAGTTTGCGAAGGGGTTTAACTAATGAAAAACTGTTTTTT. This encodes CASSLRRGLTNEKLFF.

The chain joins TRBV4-1 to TRBJ1-2; D gene ambiguous. Germline V gene sequence: CDR1 MGHRA, CDR2 YSYEKL. The CDR3 has 15 residues. V was pared by 0 bases and J by 4 bases, with 12 bases between. The CDR3 region has the DNA TGCGCCAGCAGCCAAGAATCGGATTCAGGCTATGGCTACACCTTC. This codes for CASSQESDSGYGYTF.

V and J are TRBV5-1 and TRBJ2-3; D may be TRBD2 (5 bases). V was shortened by 3 bases and J by 1 base, with 9 bases between the two germline ends. The germline V gene has CDR1 SGHRS and CDR2 YFSETQ. The length of the CDR3 is 14 residues. The CDR3 loop reads CASSSTRGTDTQYF. For the CDR3, the DNA is TGCGCCAGCAGCTCTACTAGGGGCACAGATACGCAGTATTTT.

This clone was counted a single time. V gene TRBV6-5 combines with J gene TRBJ2-1, with 7 bases aligning to TRBD2. V lost 10 bases to trimming and J lost 3 bases; unmatched junction nucleotides: 9. Germline-derived CDR1 and CDR2 are MNHEY and SVGAGI. This CDR3 region has 14 residues. The DNA for the CDR3 is TGTGCCACCAGAAACCTAGCGGACTACAATGAGCAGTTCTTC. Translation: CATRNLADYNEQFF.

The rearrangement uses TRBV7-2 and TRBJ1-1; possibly TRBD1 for D (6 bases). V lost 2 bases, J lost 5 bases, and 15 bases lay in between. Per the germline V gene, CDR1 is SGHTA and CDR2 is FQGNSA. This CDR3 has 15 amino acids. CDR3 amino acids: CASSLHREGITEAFF. CDR3 nucleotide sequence: TGTGCCAGCAGCTTACACAGGGAGGGCATTACTGAAGCTTTCTTT. The whole variable domain, filled in from reference TRBV7-2 and TRBJ1-1, reads GAGVSQSPSNKVTEKGKDVELRCDPISGHTALYWYRQSLGQGLEFLIYFQGNSAPDKSGLPSDRFSAERTGGSVSTLTIQRTQQEDSAVYLCASSLHREGITEAFFGQGTRLTVV.

The chain combines TRBV9 with TRBJ2-3; possibly TRBD2 for D (6 bases). The germline V gene encodes CDR1 SGDLS and CDR2 YYNGEE. Trimming cost V 4 bases and J 3 bases, with 12 bases left between them. The CDR3 consists of 14 residues. CDR3: CASSLNLATDTQYF. The CDR3 nucleotides are TGTGCCAGCAGCTTAAACCTAGCGACAGATACGCAGTATTTT.

The gene calls are TRBV6-4 and TRBJ1-5; a possible D gene is TRBD1 (6 bases). CDR3 length: 13 residues. The germline CDR1 and CDR2 sequences are MRHNA and SNTAGT. The ends were cut back, 6 bases at V and 6 bases at J, with 12 bases in the middle. CDR3 DNA sequence: TGTGCCAGCAGCGTACAGGGCAGTCAGCCCCAGCATTTT. Residues: CASSVQGSQPQHF.

The rearrangement links TRBV6-5 to TRBJ2-7, with 8 positions matching TRBD1. The junction had 5 bases not matched to a gene; V was cut back by 6 bases and J by 1 base. Germline V gene lookup returns CDR1 MNHEY and CDR2 SVGAGI. This CDR3 comprises 14 residues. CDR3 protein: CASRVGTGSYEQYF. CDR3 sequence (DNA): TGTGCCAGCAGGGTAGGGACAGGATCCTACGAGCAGTACTTC.

This clone was seen just once. The chain recombines TRBV28 with TRBJ2-7; the D is unclear. The CDR3 loop spans 14 amino acids. Looked up from germline, CDR1 is MDHEN and CDR2 is SYDVKM. Trimming removed 5 bases from V and 0 bases from J, with 11 bases in between. The DNA of the CDR3 is TGTGCCAGCAGTCCTGAGATAAGCTCCTACGAGCAGTACTTC. Its protein is CASSPEISSYEQYF.